Below, 32 T cell receptor beta chains from the same sample are listed, as sequenced in a study of OX40 agonist ivuxolimab in advanced cancers. The repertoire was sequenced with immunoSEQ multiplex PCR; TCRdb's copy has only in-frame clones and lacks some. The data contain 65,000 to 95,000 clones, 90% to 95% of them seen just once; the ten biggest clones take up about 2%. The specimen comprised CD4+ or CD8+ T cells sorted from blood, sampled in a trial of the OX40 agonist ivuxolimab. Receptors originate from an adult with an advanced solid tumor such as melanoma, head and neck, liver or kidney cancer.

CDR3 bases: TGTGCCAGCAGTGAAGCCACCTTTTCTTCGATTCATTTAAGGGATACGCAGTATTTT. Translating gives CASSEATFSSIHLRDTQYF. The rearrangement links TRBV2 to TRBJ2-3; D gene uncertain. CDR1 and CDR2 (germline): SNHLY, FYNNEI. Deletions cut 0 bases from V and 6 bases from J, with 25 bases between. CDR3 length: 19 residues.

The V call is TRBV9, the J call TRBJ1-3, with D hard to call. The CDR3 length is 13 residues. Per the germline V gene, CDR1 is SGDLS and CDR2 is YYNGEE. Between the trimmed V and J ends, which lost 3 bases and 3 bases, there was a span of 7 bases. The CDR3 protein is CASSGLGGNTIYF. CDR3 bases: TGTGCCAGCAGCGGACTAGGTGGAAACACCATATATTTT.

This rearrangement joins TRBV7-9 to TRBJ2-7; no definite D call. Germline values: CDR1 SEHNR, CDR2 FQNEAQ (reference sequence). The CDR3 consists of 14 residues. Trimming stripped 1 base from V and 0 bases from J, with 7 bases between. The CDR3 nucleotides are TGTGCCAGCAGCTTAGGGCACATCTCCTACGAGCAGTACTTC. It yields the protein CASSLGHISYEQYF.

With regard to this clone: This specimen includes other DNA sequences encoding the same CDR3. The chain recombines TRBV30 with TRBJ2-5; D is uncertain. Germline V CDR1 and CDR2: GTSNPN, SVGIG (reference sequence). This CDR3 region has 12 residues. The V gene lost 3 bases and the J gene lost 2 bases, with 7 bases spanning the gap. DNA for the CDR3: TGTGCCTGGAGCCCTGGACAAGAGACCCAGTACTTC. It encodes CAWSPGQETQYF.

The V gene is TRBV4-1, the J gene TRBJ1-1; D uncertain. The V gene's germline CDR1 is MGHRA and CDR2 YSYEKL. Trimming shortened V by 4 bases and J by 5 bases, and 11 bases separated the two germline ends. The CDR3 consists of 13 residues. Here the CDR3 reads CASSPRGGTEAFF. The DNA for the CDR3 is TGCGCCAGCAGCCCGCGCGGTGGGACTGAAGCTTTCTTT.

This rearrangement joins TRBV28 to TRBJ2-2; D perhaps matches TRBD2 (7 bases). This CDR3 has 17 amino acids. Trimming shortened V by 6 bases and J by 0 bases, and 17 bases separated the two germline ends. Germline CDR1 reads MDHEN; CDR2 reads SYDVKM. Here the CDR3 DNA reads TGTGCCAGCAGGAGCCCTTGGGGGGGGCCGAACACCGGGGAGCTGTTTTTT. It codes for CASRSPWGGPNTGELFF.

The chain is built from TRBV18 and TRBJ2-1; TRBD1 or TRBD2 may be the D gene (6 bases each). The CDR3 loop spans 17 amino acids. Deletions cut 3 bases from V and 7 bases from J, with 22 bases between. Germline CDR1 and CDR2: KGHSH and LQKENI. The CDR3 sequence: CASSPGGGSRMGNEQFF. The CDR3 nucleotides read TGTGCCAGCTCACCCGGAGGGGGATCACGTATGGGAAATGAGCAGTTCTTC.

This chain links TRBV15 with TRBJ1-4; tentatively, D is TRBD1 (6 bases). Trimming cost V 1 base and J 2 bases, with 11 bases left between them. The CDR3 consists of 16 residues. The V gene's germline CDR1 is LNHNV and CDR2 YYDKDF (reference sequence). The CDR3 sequence: CATSRGWGGTNEKLFF. The CDR3 nucleotides read TGTGCCACCAGCAGAGGATGGGGGGGCACTAATGAAAAACTGTTTTTT.

The V and J genes are TRBV5-1 and TRBJ2-3; D may be TRBD2 (6 bases). The CDR3 is 15 residues long. The germline V gene encodes CDR1 SGHRS and CDR2 YFSETQ. V lost 4 bases to trimming and J lost 4 bases, with 16 bases between them. The CDR3 DNA reads as TGCGCCAGCAGCACCGGGGTAGCGGCATCAGATACGCAGTATTTT. Encoded protein: CASSTGVAASDTQYF.

The chain uses TRBV11-2 and TRBJ1-4; D perhaps matches TRBD1 (6 bases). V was cut by 6 bases and J by 8 bases, with 19 bases left in between. The germline gives CDR1 SGHAT, CDR2 FQNNGV. This CDR3 has 15 amino acids. The CDR3 reads CASSFGDIGREKLFF. In DNA, the CDR3 is TGTGCCAGCAGTTTCGGGGACATCGGGCGGGAAAAACTGTTTTTT.

The V and J genes are TRBV7-2 and TRBJ2-1; 9 bases map to TRBD1. The CDR3 spans 14 residues. The junction had 4 bases not matched to a gene; V was cut back by 4 bases and J by 6 bases. From germline, CDR1 is SGHTA and CDR2 FQGNSA. This CDR3 is CASSWVTGGNEQFF. The CDR3 DNA sequence: TGTGCCAGCAGCTGGGTGACAGGGGGCAATGAGCAGTTCTTC.

The chain has TRBV9 and TRBJ2-4; D gene ambiguous. The CDR3 contains 15 residues. Trimming took 3 bases from V and 1 from J, leaving 11 bases between them. The germline V gene encodes CDR1 SGDLS and CDR2 YYNGEE. The DNA of the CDR3 is TGTGCCAGCAGCGCGGTGCTCGGGGCCAAAAACATTCAGTACTTC. Protein: CASSAVLGAKNIQYF.

The chain has TRBV30 and TRBJ1-4; TRBD1 is a possible D gene (6 bases). Germline lookup yields CDR1 GTSNPN and CDR2 SVGIG (reference sequence). The CDR3 is made up of 14 amino acids. V shed 3 bases and J shed 5 bases, with 13 bases lying between them. This CDR3 reads CAWRVAGANEKLFF. CDR3 coding DNA: TGTGCCTGGAGGGTGGCAGGGGCGAATGAAAAACTGTTTTTT. The full variable domain, in which reference TRBV30 and TRBJ1-4 provide the parts outside the CDR3, is SQTIHQWPATLVQPVGSPLSLECTVEGTSNPNLYWYRQAAGRGLQLLFYSVGIGQISSEVPQNLSASRPQDRQFILSSKKLLLSDSGFYLCAWRVAGANEKLFFGSGTQLSVL.

This chain uses TRBV5-1 with TRBJ2-1, with D possibly TRBD2 on 6 matching bases. The length of the CDR3 is 12 residues. Deletions cut 4 bases from V and 8 bases from J, with 10 bases between. The germline CDR1 and CDR2 sequences are SGHRS and YFSETQ. The DNA for the CDR3 is TGCGCCAGCAGCAAAAGGAGGGATGAGCAGTTCTTC. It is translated as CASSKRRDEQFF. The whole variable domain, filled in from reference TRBV5-1 and TRBJ2-1, reads KAGVTQTPRYLIKTRGQQVTLSCSPISGHRSVSWYQQTPGQGLQFLFEYFSETQRNKGNFPGRFSGRQFSNSRSEMNVSTLELGDSALYLCASSKRRDEQFFGPGTRLTVL.

The chain has TRBV4-1 and TRBJ2-5; D may be TRBD2 (5 bases). The CDR3 is 16 amino acids. Germline V gives CDR1 MGHRA, CDR2 YSYEKL. Trimming left V 4 bases short and J 2 bases short, with 17 bases between. CDR3 amino acids: CASSLRPLRGQETQYF. CDR3 DNA sequence: TGCGCCAGCAGCCTACGGCCCTTACGGGGACAAGAGACCCAGTACTTC.

This clone was observed once. This chain links TRBV7-9 with TRBJ1-3; 7 nucleotides align to TRBD1. J lost 0 bases, V lost 5 bases, and 7 bases had no gene match. The germline V gene encodes CDR1 SEHNR and CDR2 FQNEAQ (reference sequence). The CDR3 loop spans 16 amino acids. The DNA of the CDR3 is TGTGCCAGCAGCCACAGGGGATCCGGCTCTGGAAACACCATATATTTT. Protein: CASSHRGSGSGNTIYF.

The V and J genes are TRBV5-1 and TRBJ2-3; TRBD1 is a possible D gene (6 bases). This CDR3 is built from 15 residues. With 4 bases removed from V and 2 bases from J, the gap between germline ends came to 14 bases. Per germline, CDR1 SGHRS and CDR2 YFSETQ. As DNA, the CDR3 is TGCGCCAGCAGCATAGGGACATCGTCCACAGATACGCAGTATTTT. As protein: CASSIGTSSTDTQYF. The variable domain in full, completed from reference TRBV5-1 and TRBJ2-3, reads KAGVTQTPRYLIKTRGQQVTLSCSPISGHRSVSWYQQTPGQGLQFLFEYFSETQRNKGNFPGRFSGRQFSNSRSEMNVSTLELGDSALYLCASSIGTSSTDTQYFGPGTRLTVL.

V gene TRBV19 combines with J gene TRBJ2-2, with D hard to call. Germline V CDR1 and CDR2: LNHDA, SQIVND (reference sequence). The CDR3 has 15 amino acids. Trimming removed 3 bases at V and 1 base at J, with 9 bases between. The CDR3, as DNA: TGTGCCAGTAGTATTCTGGATATGAACACCGGGGAGCTGTTTTTT. This sequence encodes CASSILDMNTGELFF.

V usage is TRBV2 and J usage is TRBJ1-6; 9 bases align to TRBD1. The CDR3 spans 12 residues. Germline CDR1 and CDR2: SNHLY and FYNNEI. V trimming: 10 bases; J trimming: 10 bases; junction bases outside the gene matches: 5. Written as DNA, the CDR3 is TGTGCCACCGGGACAGGGATCTCACCCCTCCACTTT. Translation gives CATGTGISPLHF.

The chain carries TRBV6-5 and TRBJ1-1; D unresolved. Germline V gene data show CDR1 as MNHEY and CDR2 as SVGAGI. The CDR3 is 13 amino acids. V lost 5 bases and J lost 0, with 7 bases in between. This CDR3 is CASSGGMNTEAFF. In DNA form, the CDR3 reads TGTGCCAGCAGTGGCGGGATGAACACTGAAGCTTTCTTT.

The V call is TRBV5-1, the J call TRBJ2-5; a possible D gene is TRBD2 (7 bases). Germline loops: CDR1 SGHRS, CDR2 YFSETQ. The CDR3 is 15 amino acids. Trimming stripped 0 bases from V and 1 base from J, with 10 bases between. The CDR3 nucleotides read TGCGCCAGCAGCTTGGCAGGGGAGGGCCAAGAGACCCAGTACTTC. This encodes CASSLAGEGQETQYF.

This rearrangement joins TRBV2 to TRBJ2-1, with a tentative D call TRBD2 (5 bases). The CDR3 length is 14 residues. Germline CDR1 reads SNHLY; CDR2 reads FYNNEI. Trimming took 5 bases from V and 1 from J, leaving 9 bases between them. CDR3 bases: TGTGCCAGCAGTACGTGGACTTCCTACAATGAGCAGTTCTTC. It encodes CASSTWTSYNEQFF.

V gene TRBV28 combines with J gene TRBJ1-3, with TRBD1 identical over 7 bases. The CDR3 loop spans 17 amino acids. The V gene end was trimmed by 6 bases and the J gene end by 3 bases; junction bases not matched to a gene: 14. CDR1 MDHEN and CDR2 SYDVKM come from the germline V gene. DNA of the CDR3: TGTGCCAGCAGCCCGCCGGCAGGGGGAGAGGGTGGAAACACCATATATTTT. Protein product: CASSPPAGGEGGNTIYF.

J is TRBJ1-2 and V is TRBV25-1, with D hard to call. The length of the CDR3 is 14 residues. Trimming removed 5 bases at V and 1 base at J, with 11 bases between. Germline values: CDR1 MGHDK, CDR2 SYGVNS. The CDR3, as DNA: TGTGCCAGCAGTTTTATGGGCAGTAACTATGGCTACACCTTC. Residues: CASSFMGSNYGYTF.

This clone appeared once. The chain links TRBV28 to TRBJ1-4; 7 nucleotides match TRBD1. CDR1 and CDR2 from the germline V gene are MDHEN and SYDVKM. The J segment lost 2 bases and the V segment lost 5 bases, leaving 2 bases of the junction unmatched. This CDR3 has 14 amino acids. CDR3 coding DNA: TGTGCCAGCAGTCAACAGGGGACTAATGAAAAACTGTTTTTT. It translates to CASSQQGTNEKLFF.

The chain couples TRBV2 to TRBJ1-1; D remains unclear. The V end was cut by 5 bases, the J end by 5 bases, with 12 bases between. The CDR3 sequence is 13 residues long. Germline V gene data show CDR1 as SNHLY and CDR2 as FYNNEI. In DNA form, the CDR3 reads TGTGCCAGCAGTCCGGACCTTGGGACTGAAGCTTTCTTT. Its protein is CASSPDLGTEAFF.

This chain links TRBV28 with TRBJ1-2; 10 bases line up with TRBD1. Germline trimming cut 6 bases from V and 4 bases from J; bases unmatched to any gene: 11. This CDR3 has 16 residues. The germline gives CDR1 MDHEN, CDR2 SYDVKM. This CDR3 is CASSRPGTGAAYGYTF. In nucleotides, the CDR3 is TGTGCCAGCAGCCGTCCCGGGACAGGGGCCGCCTATGGCTACACCTTC.

The genes are TRBV6-6 and TRBJ1-2; the D is unclear. The CDR3 runs to 13 residues. Trimming cost V 2 bases and J 5 bases, with 9 bases left between them. From germline, CDR1 is MNHNY and CDR2 SVGAGI (reference sequence). The CDR3 DNA follows: TGTGCCAGCAGTTACGGGGTGGGGTATGGCTACACCTTC. Protein product: CASSYGVGYGYTF.

The chain carries TRBV9 and TRBJ2-5; TRBD1 agrees at 7 bases. Germline assignment: CDR1 SGDLS and CDR2 YYNGEE. The CDR3 contains 14 residues. J lost 9 bases, V lost 0 bases, and 8 bases had no gene match. CDR3 bases: TGTGCCAGCAGCGTAGGGACAGCCCAGGGGGCCCAGTACTTC. As protein: CASSVGTAQGAQYF. The entire variable domain, with the rest obtained from reference TRBV9 and TRBJ2-5, is as follows: DSGVTQTPKHLITATGQRVTLRCSPRSGDLSVYWYQQSLDQGLQFLIQYYNGEERAKGNILERFSAQQFPDLHSELNLSSLELGDSALYFCASSVGTAQGAQYFGPGTRLLVL.

The V call is TRBV10-3, the J call TRBJ2-7, with 9 bases identical to TRBD2. The CDR3 has 14 amino acids. Losses at the gene ends were 7 bases for V and 3 bases for J; bases not matched to a gene: 7. CDR1 is ENHRY and CDR2 is SYGVKD in the germline V gene. The CDR3 here is CAITRGREGYEQYF. The CDR3 DNA reads as TGTGCCATCACCCGGGGGCGGGAGGGCTACGAGCAGTACTTC.

V usage is TRBV27 and J usage is TRBJ2-7; perhaps TRBD1 as D (5 bases). Trimming pared 6 bases from V and 3 bases from J, leaving 21 bases between. Germline V gene data show CDR1 as MNHEY and CDR2 as SMNVEV (reference sequence). This CDR3 region has 16 residues. The CDR3 sequence: CASRTVRAKGYYEQYF. The CDR3, as DNA: TGTGCCAGCAGAACAGTCAGGGCTAAGGGGTACTACGAGCAGTACTTC.

This clone was seen more than once but under ten times. The rearrangement links TRBV6-6 to TRBJ2-7, with unresolved D. The CDR3 has 13 residues. Germline CDR1 MNHNY, CDR2 SVGAGI (reference sequence). The V end was cut by 6 bases, the J end by 0 bases, with 9 bases between. The CDR3 loop is CASSPFSSYEQYF. The CDR3 DNA follows: TGTGCCAGCAGCCCCTTTAGCTCCTACGAGCAGTACTTC.